This TCR beta chain was captured by sequencing in a study of blood T cell repertoires in COVID-19. Looking at the study overall: The United States, Italy and Spain provided the acute and convalescent COVID-19 samples. T cells, B-cell-depleted T cells, or PBMCs provided the cDNA or gDNA that served as material.

Authors' processing steps: Amplification with reference gene primers provided the estimates of nucleated cell counts. Produced via immunoSEQ multiplex PCR; TCRdb's table is partial and in-frame only. That table is the source of V, J and clone size, and D and trimming were worked out from the DNA. The data show some 71,000 clones, roughly four fifths seen once. Patients in Seattle were enrolled during active infection, then followed longitudinally. In germline, CDR1 is MNHNY, CDR2 SVGAGI (reference sequence). The CDR3 length is 13 residues. With 6 bases removed from V and 2 bases from J, the gap between germline ends came to 11 bases.

The chain couples TRBV6-6 to TRBJ2-7, with D unresolved. Sequenced sample: peripheral blood. This sequence was found in a man aged 50 to 60 with COVID-19, enrolled during active disease. Written as DNA, the CDR3 is TGTGCCAGCAGCCCCGATGTAGCCTACGAGCAGTACTTC. Its translation: CASSPDVAYEQYF.